This T cell receptor (beta chain) comes out of a study of control samples from healthy donors and cancer patients. V gave up 4 bases and J gave up 0 bases, with 18 bases separating them. Germline V gene data show CDR1 as LGHNA and CDR2 as YSLEER. CDR3 length equals 18 residues. Using immunoSEQ multiplex PCR, the repertoire was profiled, and TCRdb retains in-frame clones only, with some absent. The sample records 100,000 to 150,000 clones, around 94% being singletons. The sequencing input was PBMCs. The sequence derives from a man older than 75 with head and neck cancer. This chain links TRBV4-3 with TRBJ1-4; D is ambiguous. Here the CDR3 DNA reads TGCGCCAGCAGCCTCTCAGCGGTAGGAGTTGCAACTAATGAAAAACTGTTTTTT. It translates to CASSLSAVGVATNEKLFF.